This T cell receptor beta chain appears in the sequencing data of a study of cytomegalovirus exposure and HLA in healthy donors. The protocol was immunoSEQ multiplex PCR, while the TCRdb copy is restricted to in-frame clones and leaves out a portion. The sample includes fewer than 200,000 clones, roughly 80% of them seen just once. This clone was recorded once. Its antigen is undetermined. Germline V gene sequence: CDR1 SNHLY, CDR2 FYNNEI. The CDR3 length is 13 residues. With 8 bases clipped from V and 3 bases from J, the junction kept 3 bases outside the gene matches. Broader study findings: According to the study, around 160 TCR beta chains were cytomegalovirus-associated. Subsequent analysis revealed that first-cohort TCR clusters tended to co-occur in the roughly 120 validation repertoires. Many donors shared some public TCRs, even though most TCR sequences were rare. A few CMV-associated chains proved CMV antigen-specific in vitro.

Sequencing input: PBMCs. The chain is built from TRBV2 and TRBJ2-5; TRBD2 matches 10 bases. This TCR was recovered from a woman under 30 in good health and CMV-seropositive. CDR3: CASGTSEEETQYF. CDR3 DNA sequence: TGTGCCAGCGGGACTAGCGAAGAAGAGACCCAGTACTTC. Full variable domain (outside the CDR3, taken from reference TRBV2 and TRBJ2-5): EPEVTQTPSHQVTQMGQEVILRCVPISNHLYFYWYRQILGQKVEFLVSFYNNEISEKSEIFDDQFSVERPDGSNFTLKIRSTKLEDSAMYFCASGTSEEETQYFGPGTRLLVL.